The T cell receptor (beta chain) described here comes from a study of blood T cell repertoires in COVID-19. Among Cohort 3 donors, those recovered had two negative PCRs, clearance, or symptom resolution. Libraries were prepared by immunoSEQ multiplex PCR; TCRdb keeps only in-frame clonotypes and omits some of them. The profile covers nearly 400,000 clones, with around 92% appearing a single time and 1.5% to 2% taken by the ten largest. CDR3 size: 18 residues. Trimming took 6 bases from V and 0 from J, leaving 24 bases between them. The germline gives CDR1 MNHEY, CDR2 SMNVEV (reference sequence). Sequences were obtained from PBMCs or T cells enriched from blood (not recorded which). This TCR was recovered from a woman under 40 who had recovered from COVID-19. This chain uses TRBV27 with TRBJ2-7; tentatively, D is TRBD2 (5 bases). The DNA for the CDR3 is TGTGCCAGCAGATCCGAATCCGGACTGCCGAGCTCCTCCTACGAGCAGTACTTC. Its translation is CASRSESGLPSSSYEQYF.